The 10 T cell receptor beta chains listed next were all sequenced from one sample in a study of cytomegalovirus exposure and HLA in healthy donors (dated by TCRdb to about 2017). Library prep was done by the immunoSEQ multiplex PCR assay. The multiplex PCR relied on a mix of 60 forward primers for TCR Vbeta segments and 13 reverse primers for TCR Jbeta segments. TCRdb holds this immuneACCESS table with in-frame rearrangements only. Some clones are missing; in checked studies, unresolved V genes explain under half, and the rest has no known cause. This sample holds 150,000 to 170,000 clones; approximately 72% were observed only once. The ten largest clonotypes hold over 1.2% of the sample. The sequencing sample was made of PBMCs. The source is a man in his late teens or twenties in good health and CMV-seronegative.

The sample holds one count of this clone. V and J are TRBV7-9 and TRBJ1-1; no firm D call. Germline V gene sequence: CDR1 SEHNR, CDR2 FQNEAQ (reference sequence). CDR3 length: 13 residues. Trimming took off 0 bases at V and 10 bases at J, with 12 bases between the two ends. CDR3 region: CASSLATAFRAFF. CDR3 bases: TGTGCCAGCAGCTTAGCAACCGCTTTCAGAGCTTTCTTT.

The rearrangement links TRBV10-3 to TRBJ2-2, with D hard to call. Germline V gene lookup returns CDR1 ENHRY and CDR2 SYGVKD. This CDR3 is 15 amino acids long. The ends were cut back, 0 bases at V and 1 base at J, with 6 bases in the middle. Written as DNA, the CDR3 is TGTGCCATCAGTGAGTCCCCAGGGAACACCGGGGAGCTGTTTTTT. As protein: CAISESPGNTGELFF.

This clone was detected a few times. V gene TRBV4-3 combines with J gene TRBJ2-1; possible D gene TRBD1, 5 bases. V gave up 0 bases and J gave up 3 bases, with 9 bases separating them. The CDR3 has 15 amino acids. Germline V lookup: CDR1 LGHNA, CDR2 YSLEER. The CDR3 nucleotides read TGCGCCAGCAGCCAAGAAGGGGCCAACTACAATGAGCAGTTCTTC. This gives the protein CASSQEGANYNEQFF.

The sample holds one count of this clone. This chain links TRBV7-2 with TRBJ2-2; tentatively, D is TRBD2 (6 bases). This CDR3 region has 15 residues. Trimming removed 5 bases from V and 5 bases from J, with 15 bases in between. In germline, CDR1 is SGHTA, CDR2 FQGNSA. Written as DNA, the CDR3 is TGTGCCAGCAGCCTCTCCGGGAGATATACCGGGGAGCTGTTTTTT. This gives the protein CASSLSGRYTGELFF.

This chain links TRBV29-1 with TRBJ2-7; D is unclear. Germline V gene lookup returns CDR1 SQVTM and CDR2 ANQGSEA. The CDR3 loop spans 11 amino acids. With 8 bases removed from V and 3 bases from J, the gap between germline ends came to 11 bases. This CDR3 reads CSIRQGYEQYF. The CDR3 DNA reads as TGCAGCATTCGACAAGGCTACGAGCAGTACTTC.

Remarks on this clone: The junction and the germline gene differ at one end; a read error may be behind it. The chain couples TRBV7-9 to TRBJ2-3, with D tentatively TRBD2 (7 bases). The CDR3 contains 16 residues. Germline V gene sequence: CDR1 SEHNR, CDR2 FQNEAQ (reference sequence). The CDR3 reads CSSSPLGGGPTDTQYF. The CDR3 nucleotides read TGTTCCAGCAGCCCCCTAGGGGGAGGGCCGACAGATACGCAGTATTTT.

This clone was detected only a few times. V is TRBV19 and J is TRBJ2-7; 12 bases map to TRBD1. Germline loops: CDR1 LNHDA, CDR2 SQIVND (reference sequence). V dropped 4 bases and J dropped 2; count of bases not matched to a gene: 6. The CDR3 runs 16 residues. CDR3 in DNA: TGTGCCAGTAGTAGATCGGGACAGGGGGCGGCCTACGAGCAGTACTTC. As protein: CASSRSGQGAAYEQYF.

The chain employs TRBV5-1 and TRBJ2-5; TRBD1 might be the D (5 bases). The CDR3 is 13 amino acids. Germline V gene data show CDR1 as SGHRS and CDR2 as YFSETQ. Trimming left V 1 base short and J 3 bases short, with 7 bases between. Here the CDR3 reads CASSLNRKETQYF. The CDR3 coding sequence is TGCGCCAGCAGCTTGAACAGGAAAGAGACCCAGTACTTC.

The chain has TRBV6-1 and TRBJ2-2, with TRBD2 matching 14 bases. Germline trimming cut 4 bases from V and 5 bases from J; bases unmatched to any gene: 6. The CDR3 consists of 17 residues. Germline V lookup: CDR1 MNHNS, CDR2 SASEGT. The CDR3 coding sequence is TGTGCCAGCAGTGGACTAGCGGGAGGGCCTGGGACCGGGGAGCTGTTTTTT. It specifies CASSGLAGGPGTGELFF.

To note about this clone: This sample includes further DNA sequences coding for the same CDR3. The CDR3 nucleotides read TGTGCCAGCAAGCAGGGGCCGGCCTACGAGCAGTACTTC. Translation: CASKQGPAYEQYF. This sequence joins TRBV7-8 and TRBJ2-7; D might be TRBD1 (6 bases). Trimming left V 7 bases short and J 2 bases short, with 12 bases between. This CDR3 region has 13 residues. CDR1 is SGHVS, CDR2 FQNEAQ, per germline.